This paragraph reports one TCR beta chain. Its antigen is unknown. V was pared by 2 bases and J by 6 bases, with 9 bases of the junction left unmatched. This CDR3 is built from 16 residues. Germline V lookup: CDR1 MNHEY, CDR2 SVGAGI. The source of the sample is a study of cytomegalovirus exposure and HLA in healthy donors. Overall study findings and caveats: Highly shared variants forming one cluster were likely a sequencing artifact. The study labeled 180 or so TCR beta chains cytomegalovirus-associated.

Primers: 60 Vbeta forward and 13 Jbeta reverse. The method was immunoSEQ multiplex PCR; TCRdb's version includes in-frame clones alone and lacks a portion of them. The table has approximately 190,000 clones, around 75% seen once. J is TRBJ1-4 and V is TRBV6-5; 7 nucleotides agree with TRBD1. The sequence derives from a man aged 35-49 years in good health and CMV-seropositive. Sequences were obtained from PBMCs. The CDR3 loop reads CASSYGPAGGDEKLFF. CDR3 sequence (DNA): TGTGCCAGCAGTTACGGTCCGGCAGGGGGAGATGAAAAACTGTTTTTT.